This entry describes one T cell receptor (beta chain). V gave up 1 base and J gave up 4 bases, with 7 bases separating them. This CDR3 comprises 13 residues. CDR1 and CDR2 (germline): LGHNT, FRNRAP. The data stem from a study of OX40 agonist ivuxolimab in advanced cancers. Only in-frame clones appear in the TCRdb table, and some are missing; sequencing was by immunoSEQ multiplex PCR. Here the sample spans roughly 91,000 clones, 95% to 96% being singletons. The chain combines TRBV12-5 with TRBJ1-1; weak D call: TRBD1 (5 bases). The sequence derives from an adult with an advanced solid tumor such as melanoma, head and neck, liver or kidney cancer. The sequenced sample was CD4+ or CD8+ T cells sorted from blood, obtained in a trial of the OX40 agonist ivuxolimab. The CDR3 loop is CASGLDGATEAFF. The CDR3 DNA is TGTGCTAGTGGTTTGGACGGGGCCACTGAAGCTTTCTTT.